The clone carrying this T cell receptor (beta chain) turned up a few times. Its antigen is not known. The data were taken from a study of T-cell reconstitution after alpha-beta-depleted transplantation in children. Findings and limits, study-wide: Two months or so post-transplant, alpha-beta T cells reportedly derived from several hundred expanded graft clones. T cells produced anew were the main source of T-cell counts and diversity one year after transplant. The study traced high day-60 TCRbeta diversity in some patients to surviving recipient T cells and thymic progenitors.

TCRbeta library preparation incorporated unique molecular identifiers. Using its own MiXCR run on the PCR reads, TCRdb lists one record per CDR3 protein. Of about 580,000 distinct CDR3 sequences listed, about 21% are singletons. This specimen consisted of PBMCs, mostly from graft donor cells, obtained 360 days after TCRalphabeta/CD19-depleted stem cell transplant. This receptor was taken from a boy under three years old who had a stem cell transplant for acute myeloid leukemia, so the T cells may come from the graft donor.

CDR3 DNA sequence: TGCGCCAGCAGCCAGGCGGGGCCGGAAGGGGGCATTCAGTACTTC. Translating gives CASSQAGPEGGIQYF. The V gene is TRBV4-1, the J gene TRBJ2-4; TRBD1 or TRBD2 may be the D gene (6 bases each). CDR1 and CDR2 (germline): MGHRA, YSYEKL. This CDR3 comprises 15 residues. Trimming shortened V by 3 bases and J by 9 bases, and 18 bases separated the two germline ends.